This T cell receptor (beta chain) was captured in a study of cytomegalovirus exposure and HLA in healthy donors. The overall study: In a later analysis, the 110 or so validation repertoires were reported to have used the same platform as the roughly 600 first-cohort repertoires.

Regarding the study as a whole: Cytomegalovirus-associated TCR beta chains were listed, numbering 150 to 200. Confirmation in vitro established that three CMV-associated chains were specific for CMV antigens. The tendency of first-cohort TCR clusters to co-occur in the roughly 120 validation repertoires was identified by a subsequent analysis.

The repertoire was sequenced with immunoSEQ multiplex PCR; TCRdb's copy has only in-frame clones and lacks some. The table shows 150,000 to 200,000 clones, with 84% occurring only once. V was clipped by 1 base and J by 7 bases, with 11 bases between them. The CDR3 contains 15 residues. Germline values: CDR1 SGHVS, CDR2 FQNEAQ. Concerning this clone itself: Its antigen is currently unknown.

J is TRBJ1-6 and V is TRBV7-8; tentative D call: TRBD1 (5 bases). The clonotype originates from a man under 40 in good health and CMV-seropositive. The sequenced sample consisted of PBMCs. The CDR3 sequence: CASSLDLGGNSPLHF. The CDR3 DNA reads as TGTGCCAGCAGCTTAGACTTGGGGGGGAATTCACCCCTCCACTTT.